Below are 20 T cell receptor beta chains sequenced from a single sample in a study of regulatory T cells in long-lasting Graves disease. Relying on iRepertoire HTBI primers and Arm-PCR of CDR3 regions, the team built TCR beta libraries. Using its own MiXCR run on the multiplex PCR reads, TCRdb lists one record per CDR3 protein. The data contain approximately 400,000 distinct CDR3 sequences, more than 20% of them seen just once; the ten biggest clones take up under 35%. The time point here: persistent/refractory GD, antithyroid drugs over 5 years with positive TRAb. From PBMCs, RNA was extracted and then used to make the TCR library. Material: peripheral blood mononuclear cells (PBMCs), obtained when the disease was refractory, from a patient treated with antithyroid drugs. These receptors all come from a woman in her thirties or forties with Graves disease.

The V gene is TRBV6-5, the J gene TRBJ2-7; 7 nucleotides line up with TRBD2. Germline CDR1 is MNHEY and CDR2 is SVGAGI. Trimming at V came to 0 bases and at J to 2 bases, leaving 4 bases not matched to a gene. The CDR3 covers 15 residues. The CDR3 loop reads CASSYSTSAAYEQYF. The CDR3 DNA sequence: TGTGCCAGCAGTTACTCCACTAGCGCGGCCTACGAGCAGTACTTC.

The sample holds many counts of this clonotype. The chain uses TRBV28 and TRBJ1-4, with D unclear. V shed 6 bases and J shed 8 bases, with 19 bases lying between them. Germline lookup yields CDR1 MDHEN and CDR2 SYDVKM. The CDR3 has 15 residues. The CDR3 spells CASRASATGYEKLFF. DNA of the CDR3: TGTGCCAGCAGGGCCTCAGCGACGGGATACGAAAAACTGTTTTTT.

This chain uses TRBV12-3 or TRBV12-4 with TRBJ1-3; no clear D gene. The CDR3 is made up of 15 amino acids. The V end lost 7 bases, the J end lost 4 bases, and 17 bases lay between the germline ends. The CDR3 loop is CASTFIHTLGNTIYF. CDR3 DNA sequence: TGTGCCAGCACTTTCATACACACTCTAGGAAACACCATATATTTT.

Points on this clonotype: The germline gene is not matched at one end of the junction; a read error may be the cause. This chain links TRBV12-3 or TRBV12-4 with TRBJ2-5; D possibly uses TRBD1 or TRBD2 (6 bases each). CDR3 length: 13 residues. CDR3 nucleotide sequence: TGTGCCAGCAGTTTTTGGCGGGACAATGAGCAGCTCTTC. Protein: CASSFWRDNEQLF.

The chain links TRBV7-9 to TRBJ1-4; 7 positions agree with TRBD1. The CDR3 has 14 residues. V trimming: 4 bases; J trimming: 8 bases; junction bases outside the gene matches: 7. Germline values: CDR1 SEHNR, CDR2 FQNEAQ (reference sequence). The CDR3 reads CASSSHRGGEKLFF. The CDR3 DNA reads TGTGCCAGCAGCTCTCACAGGGGTGGAGAAAAACTGTTTTTT.

The rearrangement uses TRBV5-6 and TRBJ1-4; D gene uncertain. The germline V gene has CDR1 SGHDT and CDR2 YYEEEE. The CDR3 loop spans 14 amino acids. Trimming shortened V by 4 bases and J by 6 bases, and 13 bases separated the two germline ends. CDR3 sequence: CASSRMIIDEKLFF. DNA for the CDR3: TGTGCCAGCAGCCGCATGATAATTGATGAAAAACTGTTTTTT. Full variable domain (outside the CDR3, taken from reference TRBV5-6 and TRBJ1-4): DAGVTQSPTHLIKTRGQQVTLRCSPKSGHDTVSWYQQALGQGPQFIFQYYEEEERQRGNFPDRFSGHQFPNYSSELNVNALLLGDSALYLCASSRMIIDEKLFFGSGTQLSVL.

This clonotype has only one observation. The chain employs TRBV12-3 or TRBV12-4 and TRBJ2-2; D is undetermined. V was trimmed by 3 bases and J by 4 bases, leaving 6 bases between them. This CDR3 is built from 13 residues. CDR3 loop: CASSFMSTGELFF. The CDR3 bases are TGTGCCAGCAGTTTCATGAGCACCGGGGAGCTGTTTTTT.

The CDR3 sequence: CASITARGAWDQPQHF. CDR3 sequence (DNA): TGTGCCAGCATAACAGCAAGGGGCGCCTGGGATCAGCCCCAGCATTTT. The chain recombines TRBV28 with TRBJ1-5, with D possibly being TRBD1 (5 bases). CDR3 length: 16 residues. Germline V gene sequence: CDR1 MDHEN, CDR2 SYDVKM. V was pared by 7 bases and J by 5 bases, with 21 bases between.

This clonotype showed up many times. The J gene is TRBJ1-5, the V gene TRBV28; 11 bases align to TRBD1. Germline loops: CDR1 MDHEN, CDR2 SYDVKM. Trimming took 7 bases from V and 5 from J; bases not matched to a gene: 4. The CDR3 runs 14 residues. CDR3 sequence reads: CASIPDRGHQPQHF. The CDR3 coding sequence is TGTGCCAGCATTCCGGACAGGGGGCATCAGCCCCAGCATTTT.

Ten or more counts support this clonotype. J is TRBJ1-6 and V is TRBV28; tentative D call: TRBD1 (5 bases). Per germline, CDR1 MDHEN and CDR2 SYDVKM. The CDR3 has 14 residues. V gave up 8 bases and J gave up 5 bases, with 13 bases separating them. In DNA form, the CDR3 reads TGTGCCAGCTGGCAGGGATCGGATAATTCACCCCTCCACTTT. It specifies CASWQGSDNSPLHF.

The rearrangement links TRBV10-3 to TRBJ2-7; perhaps TRBD2 as D (7 bases). The CDR3 spans 14 residues. Germline values: CDR1 ENHRY, CDR2 SYGVKD. Trimming took 4 bases from V and 3 from J, leaving 13 bases between them. CDR3 sequence: CAISGGGGDYEQYF. In DNA, the CDR3 is TGTGCCATCAGTGGGGGGGGGGGCGACTACGAGCAGTACTTC.

There are many counts of this clonotype. The genes are TRBV20-1 and TRBJ1-1; weak D call: TRBD1 (5 bases). The CDR3 has 14 residues. The ends were cut back, 0 bases at V and 4 bases at J, with 12 bases in the middle. CDR1 and CDR2 (germline): DFQATT, SNEGSKA (reference sequence). DNA for the CDR3: TGCAGTGCTAGAGATTCAGGGAGGAGCACTGAAGCTTTCTTT. Protein sequence: CSARDSGRSTEAFF.

V usage is TRBV11-2 and J usage is TRBJ2-3; 11 bases map to TRBD2. With 5 bases clipped from V and 5 bases from J, the junction kept 15 bases outside the gene matches. Germline V gene sequence: CDR1 SGHAT, CDR2 FQNNGV. The CDR3 has 18 amino acids. The CDR3 loop is CASSPPHGLAGGGDTQYF. The CDR3 DNA follows: TGTGCCAGCAGCCCTCCCCATGGGCTAGCGGGAGGTGGAGATACGCAGTATTTT.

V is TRBV4-1 and J is TRBJ2-7, with D unclear. The CDR3 consists of 15 residues. Trimming stripped 2 bases from V and 2 bases from J, with 13 bases between. The germline CDR1 and CDR2 sequences are MGHRA and YSYEKL. The CDR3 DNA follows: TGCGCCAGCAGCCAATACCGTAAACGGGCCTACGAGCAGTACTTC. Translation gives CASSQYRKRAYEQYF.

About this clonotype itself: A much larger clone sits a single nucleotide away, making a read error possible. CDR3 protein: CASNYSLGGRETQYF. The CDR3 nucleotides are TGTGCCAGCAATTACTCCCTGGGCGGGAGAGAGACCCAGTACTTC. The chain is built from TRBV6-2 or TRBV6-3 and TRBJ2-5, with 7 bases fitting TRBD2. Germline lookup yields CDR1 MNHEY and CDR2 SVGEGT. This CDR3 is 15 amino acids long.

Of note for this clonotype: A clone one base away is much larger, so this may be a read error. This chain connects TRBV29-1 to TRBJ1-4; D is uncertain. The CDR3 has 14 amino acids. Germline lookup yields CDR1 SQVTM and CDR2 ANQGSEA. Trimming removed 6 bases at V and 0 bases at J, with 11 bases between. CDR3 residues: CSVGREATNEKLFF. The CDR3 DNA sequence: TGCAGCGTGGGAAGGGAGGCAACTAATGAAAAACTGTTTTTT.

The chain has TRBV5-5 and TRBJ2-7; possible D gene TRBD2, 6 bases. V dropped 2 bases and J dropped 0 bases, with 9 bases sitting between them. The length of the CDR3 is 14 residues. CDR1 SGHKS and CDR2 YYEKEE come from the germline V gene (reference sequence). CDR3 protein: CASSFAGFSYEQYF. CDR3 sequence (DNA): TGTGCCAGCAGCTTCGCGGGATTCTCCTACGAGCAGTACTTC.

The table lists this clonotype with many counts. The chain combines TRBV28 with TRBJ2-7; 7 bases line up with TRBD2. The J segment lost 0 bases and the V segment lost 4 bases, leaving 6 bases of the junction unmatched. CDR3 length: 15 residues. Germline CDR1 and CDR2: MDHEN and SYDVKM. The CDR3 DNA reads as TGTGCCAGCAGTTACCTAGCGGAGAGCTCCTACGAGCAGTACTTC. Amino acids: CASSYLAESSYEQYF.

This clonotype has at least ten counts. The chain joins TRBV28 to TRBJ2-7, with D unclear. Trimming left V 2 bases short and J 2 bases short, with 7 bases between. The CDR3 runs 13 residues. In germline, CDR1 is MDHEN, CDR2 SYDVKM. The CDR3 DNA sequence: TGTGCCAGCAGTTTACAGCCAGCCTACGAGCAGTACTTC. Translated, it gives CASSLQPAYEQYF.

This chain joins TRBV10-3 and TRBJ2-2; D remains unclear. The CDR3 runs to 11 residues. Between the trimmed V and J ends, which lost 8 bases and 9 bases, there was a span of 10 bases. The germline V gene encodes CDR1 ENHRY and CDR2 SYGVKD. In DNA, the CDR3 is TGTGCCATCTCTTTGGGCAGGGAGCTGTTTTTT. Translating gives CAISLGRELFF.